The entry below gives a single T cell receptor (beta chain) sequence along with its context. The antigen remains unidentified. The sample comes from a study of regulatory T cells in long-lasting Graves disease. Study background: Positivity for TSH receptor antibodies plus over 5 years of antithyroid drugs meant persistent Graves' disease.

In building TCR beta libraries, iRepertoire HTBI primers were used together with Arm-PCR of CDR3 regions. Per the authors' pipeline: The samples included around 64 TRBV and some 15 TRBJ segments. TCRdb recomputed calls from the multiplex PCR reads with MiXCR, one row per CDR3 protein. TCRdb, not the authors, supplied the V and J calls. The data hold 300,000 to 500,000 distinct CDR3 sequences, with 20% observed a single time. Noted time point: persistent/refractory GD, antithyroid drugs over 5 years with positive TRAb. PBMC RNA served as the TCR library source. Overall study results and limits: TCR diversity was lower in persistent than newly diagnosed Graves' disease. Newly diagnosed patients shared 750 to 1,000 public clonotypes; persistent patients shared 2,500 to 3,000.

CDR3 length: 13 residues. The ends were cut back, 5 bases at V and 6 bases at J, with 16 bases in the middle. Looked up from germline, CDR1 is DFQATT and CDR2 is SNEGSKA (reference sequence). This clonotype was sampled from a female donor with Graves disease. The specimen was peripheral blood mononuclear cells (PBMCs), collected when the disease was refractory, from a patient treated with antithyroid drugs. The genes are TRBV20-1 and TRBJ1-2, with a weak D call TRBD1 (6 bases). The CDR3 here is CSALRQGMDGYTF. In DNA form, the CDR3 reads TGCAGTGCTCTTCGGCAGGGGATGGATGGCTACACCTTC.